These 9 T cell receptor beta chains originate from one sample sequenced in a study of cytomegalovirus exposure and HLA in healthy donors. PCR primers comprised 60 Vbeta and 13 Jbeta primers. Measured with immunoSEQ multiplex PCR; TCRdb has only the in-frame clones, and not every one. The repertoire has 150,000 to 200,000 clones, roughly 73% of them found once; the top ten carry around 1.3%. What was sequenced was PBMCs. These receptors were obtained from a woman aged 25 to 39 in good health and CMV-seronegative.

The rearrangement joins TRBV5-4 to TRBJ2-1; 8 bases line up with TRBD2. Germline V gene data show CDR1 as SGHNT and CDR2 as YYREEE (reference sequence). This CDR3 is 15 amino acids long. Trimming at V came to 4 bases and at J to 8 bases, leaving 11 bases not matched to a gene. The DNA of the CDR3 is TGTGCCAGCAGCACCCCCGGGGGGGTTCTGGATGAGCAGTTCTTC. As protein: CASSTPGGVLDEQFF.

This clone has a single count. DNA for the CDR3: TGTGCCTGGAGTCCCCACAGGGTTGAGCAGTACTTC. This translates into CAWSPHRVEQYF. The J gene is TRBJ2-7, the V gene TRBV30; D is possibly TRBD1 (6 bases). CDR3 length: 12 amino acids. Germline assignment: CDR1 GTSNPN and CDR2 SVGIG (reference sequence). Trimming cost V 2 bases and J 7 bases, with 12 bases left between them.

CDR3 loop: CASSRERSGSGEQFF. CDR3 coding DNA: TGTGCCAGCAGCAGAGAGCGTTCGGGCAGCGGTGAGCAGTTCTTC. This chain connects TRBV7-7 to TRBJ2-1; tentatively, D is TRBD2 (5 bases). Trimming removed 5 bases at V and 9 bases at J, with 20 bases between. There are 15 residues in the CDR3. Germline V lookup: CDR1 SSHAT, CDR2 FNYEAQ (reference sequence).

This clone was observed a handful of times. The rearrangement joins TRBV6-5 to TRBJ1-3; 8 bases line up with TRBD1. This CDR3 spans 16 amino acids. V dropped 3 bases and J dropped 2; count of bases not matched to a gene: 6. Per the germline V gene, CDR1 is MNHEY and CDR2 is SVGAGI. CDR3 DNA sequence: TGTGCCAGCAGTTATTACGCGACAGGGGCTGGAAACACCATATATTTT. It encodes CASSYYATGAGNTIYF.

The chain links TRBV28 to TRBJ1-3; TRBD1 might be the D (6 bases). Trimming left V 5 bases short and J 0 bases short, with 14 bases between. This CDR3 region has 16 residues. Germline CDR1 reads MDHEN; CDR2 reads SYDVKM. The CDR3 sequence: CASSGTGFPSGNTIYF. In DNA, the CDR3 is TGTGCCAGCAGTGGAACAGGGTTTCCCTCTGGAAACACCATATATTTT.

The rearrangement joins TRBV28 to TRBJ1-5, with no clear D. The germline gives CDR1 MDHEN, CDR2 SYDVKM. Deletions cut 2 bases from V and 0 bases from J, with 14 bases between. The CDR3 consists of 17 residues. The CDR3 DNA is TGTGCCAGCAGTTTACCACCTCCGAGGGATAGCAATCAGCCCCAGCATTTT. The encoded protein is CASSLPPPRDSNQPQHF.

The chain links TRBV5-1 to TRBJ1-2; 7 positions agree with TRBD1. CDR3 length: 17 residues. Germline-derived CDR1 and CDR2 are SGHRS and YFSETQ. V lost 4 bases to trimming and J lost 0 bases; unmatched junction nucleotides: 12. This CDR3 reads CASSQAAGQVANYGYTF. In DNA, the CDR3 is TGCGCCAGCAGCCAAGCCGCCGGACAGGTAGCTAACTATGGCTACACCTTC.

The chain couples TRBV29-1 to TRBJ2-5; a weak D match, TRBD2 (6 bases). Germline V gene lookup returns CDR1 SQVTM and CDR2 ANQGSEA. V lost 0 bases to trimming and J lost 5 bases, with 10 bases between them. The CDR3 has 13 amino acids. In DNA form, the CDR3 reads TGCAGCGTTGAAGATGCGGGGAGGGAGACCCAGTACTTC. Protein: CSVEDAGRETQYF. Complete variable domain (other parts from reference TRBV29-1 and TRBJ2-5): SAVISQKPSRDICQRGTSLTIQCQVDSQVTMMFWYRQQPGQSLTLIATANQGSEATYESGFVIDKFPISRPNLTFSTLTVSNMSPEDSSIYLCSVEDAGRETQYFGPGTRLLVL.

The CDR3 sequence is CASSWGHPEGGYTF. In DNA form, the CDR3 reads TGTGCCAGCAGCTGGGGACATCCTGAGGGGGGCTACACCTTC. This sequence joins TRBV5-6 and TRBJ1-2; TRBD1 is a possible D gene (6 bases). Germline CDR1 and CDR2: SGHDT and YYEEEE. Trimming cost V 3 bases and J 8 bases, with 17 bases left between them. The CDR3 is made up of 14 amino acids.